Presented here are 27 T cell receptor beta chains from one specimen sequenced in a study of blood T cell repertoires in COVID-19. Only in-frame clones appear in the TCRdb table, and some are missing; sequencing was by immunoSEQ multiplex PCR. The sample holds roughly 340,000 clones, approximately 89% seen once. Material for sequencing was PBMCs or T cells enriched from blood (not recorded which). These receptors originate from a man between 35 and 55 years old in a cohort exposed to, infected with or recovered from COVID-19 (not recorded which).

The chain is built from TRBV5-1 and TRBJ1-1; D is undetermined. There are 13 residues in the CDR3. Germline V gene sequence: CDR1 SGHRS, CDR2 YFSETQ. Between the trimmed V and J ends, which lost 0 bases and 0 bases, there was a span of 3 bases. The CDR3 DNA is TGCGCCAGCAGCTTGGTAGTGAACACTGAAGCTTTCTTT. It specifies CASSLVVNTEAFF.

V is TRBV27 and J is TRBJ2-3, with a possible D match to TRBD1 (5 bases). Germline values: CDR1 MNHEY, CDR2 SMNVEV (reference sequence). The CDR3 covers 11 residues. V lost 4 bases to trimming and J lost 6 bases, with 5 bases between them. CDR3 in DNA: TGTGCCAGCAGTTCAGGGGATACGCAGTATTTT. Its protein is CASSSGDTQYF.

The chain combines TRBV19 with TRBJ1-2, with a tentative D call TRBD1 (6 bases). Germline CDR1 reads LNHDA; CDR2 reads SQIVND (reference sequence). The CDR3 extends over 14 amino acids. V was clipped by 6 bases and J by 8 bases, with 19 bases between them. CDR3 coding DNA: TGTGCCAGTAGGGCCCGGACAGAAGGGTCCGGCTACACCTTC. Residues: CASRARTEGSGYTF.

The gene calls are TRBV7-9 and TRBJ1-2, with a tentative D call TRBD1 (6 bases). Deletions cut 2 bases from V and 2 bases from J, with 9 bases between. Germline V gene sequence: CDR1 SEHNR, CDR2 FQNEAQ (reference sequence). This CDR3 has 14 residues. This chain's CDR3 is CASSLFQGNYGYTF. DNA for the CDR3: TGTGCCAGCAGCTTATTTCAGGGGAACTATGGCTACACCTTC.

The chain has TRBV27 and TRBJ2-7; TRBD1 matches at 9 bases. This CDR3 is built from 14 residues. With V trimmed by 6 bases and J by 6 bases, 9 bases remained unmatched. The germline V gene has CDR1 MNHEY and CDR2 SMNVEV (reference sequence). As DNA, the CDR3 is TGTGCCAGCAGACCAATTGGGACAGGGAGCGAGCAGTACTTC. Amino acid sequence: CASRPIGTGSEQYF.

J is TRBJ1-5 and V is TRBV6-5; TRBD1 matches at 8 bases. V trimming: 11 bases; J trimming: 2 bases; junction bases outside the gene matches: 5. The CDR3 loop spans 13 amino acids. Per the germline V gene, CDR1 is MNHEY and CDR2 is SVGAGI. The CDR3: CASSDRGNQPQHF. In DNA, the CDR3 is TGTGCCTCATCGGACAGGGGCAATCAGCCCCAGCATTTT.

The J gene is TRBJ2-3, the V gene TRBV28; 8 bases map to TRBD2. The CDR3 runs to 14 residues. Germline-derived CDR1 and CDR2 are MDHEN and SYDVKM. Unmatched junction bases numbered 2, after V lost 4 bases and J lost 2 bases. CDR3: CASSSGLATDTQYF. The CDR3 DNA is TGTGCCAGCAGTTCAGGACTAGCCACAGATACGCAGTATTTT.

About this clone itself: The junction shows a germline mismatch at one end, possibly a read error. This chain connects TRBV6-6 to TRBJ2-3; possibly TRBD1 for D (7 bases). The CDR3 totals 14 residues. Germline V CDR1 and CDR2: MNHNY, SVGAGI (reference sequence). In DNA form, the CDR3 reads TGTGCCAGCAGTCCCTCAGGGGGGAGTGATCGGTTTGTATTT. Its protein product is CASSPSGGSDRFVF.

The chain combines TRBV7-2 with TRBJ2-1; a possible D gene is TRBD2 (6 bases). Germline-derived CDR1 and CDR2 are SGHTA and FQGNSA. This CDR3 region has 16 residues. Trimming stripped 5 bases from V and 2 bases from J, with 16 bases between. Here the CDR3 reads CASSLRQAGAYNEQFF. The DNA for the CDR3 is TGTGCCAGCAGCCTTCGTCAAGCGGGTGCCTACAATGAGCAGTTCTTC.

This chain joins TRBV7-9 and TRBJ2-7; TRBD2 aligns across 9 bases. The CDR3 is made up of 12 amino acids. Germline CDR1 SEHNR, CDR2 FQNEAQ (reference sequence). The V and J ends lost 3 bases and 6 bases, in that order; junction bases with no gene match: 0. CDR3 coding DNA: TGTGCCAGCAGCTTTAGCGGGGGCGAGCAGTACTTC. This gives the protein CASSFSGGEQYF. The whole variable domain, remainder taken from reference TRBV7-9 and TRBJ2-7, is DTGVSQNPRHKITKRGQNVTFRCDPISEHNRLYWYRQTLGQGPEFLTYFQNEAQLEKSRLLSDRFSAERPKGSFSTLEIQRTEQGDSAMYLCASSFSGGEQYFGPGTRLTVT.

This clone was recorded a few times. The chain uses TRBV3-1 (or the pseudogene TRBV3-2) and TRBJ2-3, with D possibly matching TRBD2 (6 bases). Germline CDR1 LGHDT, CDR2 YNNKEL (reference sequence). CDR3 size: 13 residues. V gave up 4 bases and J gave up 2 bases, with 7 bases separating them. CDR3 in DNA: TGTGCCAGCAGCCGGGACTTCACAGATACGCAGTATTTT. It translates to CASSRDFTDTQYF.

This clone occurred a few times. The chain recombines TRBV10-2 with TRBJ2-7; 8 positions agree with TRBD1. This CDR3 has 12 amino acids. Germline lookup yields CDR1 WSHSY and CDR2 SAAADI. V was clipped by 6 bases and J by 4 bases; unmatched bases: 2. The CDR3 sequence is CASRRQGYEQYF. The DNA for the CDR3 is TGCGCCAGCAGAAGACAGGGGTACGAGCAGTACTTC.

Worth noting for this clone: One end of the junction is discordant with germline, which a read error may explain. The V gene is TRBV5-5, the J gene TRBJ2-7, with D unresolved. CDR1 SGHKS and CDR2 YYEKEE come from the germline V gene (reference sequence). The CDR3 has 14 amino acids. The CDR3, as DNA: TGTGCCAGCAGATTGGACCCCTCAGACTACGAGCAGTACTTC. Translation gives CASRLDPSDYEQYF.

CDR3 region: CASSGQGSRLNTEAFF. The CDR3, as DNA: TGCGCCAGCAGTGGACAGGGTTCCCGGCTGAACACTGAAGCTTTCTTT. This chain uses TRBV10-2 with TRBJ1-1; 7 bases line up with TRBD1. Germline V CDR1 and CDR2: WSHSY, SAAADI. The junction had 8 bases not matched to a gene; V was cut back by 4 bases and J by 0 bases. The CDR3 has 16 residues.

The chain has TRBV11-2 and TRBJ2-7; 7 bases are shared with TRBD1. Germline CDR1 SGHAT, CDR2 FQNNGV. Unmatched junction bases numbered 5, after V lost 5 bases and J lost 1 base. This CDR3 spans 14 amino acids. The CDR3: CASSLTGKSYEQYF. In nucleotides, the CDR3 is TGTGCCAGCAGCCTGACAGGGAAATCCTACGAGCAGTACTTC.

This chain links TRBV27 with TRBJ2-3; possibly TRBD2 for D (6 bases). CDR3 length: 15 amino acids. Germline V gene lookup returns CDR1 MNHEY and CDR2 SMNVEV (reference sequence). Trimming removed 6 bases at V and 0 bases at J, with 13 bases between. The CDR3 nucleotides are TGTGCCAGCAGATACCGGGACTTTAGCACAGATACGCAGTATTTT. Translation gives CASRYRDFSTDTQYF.

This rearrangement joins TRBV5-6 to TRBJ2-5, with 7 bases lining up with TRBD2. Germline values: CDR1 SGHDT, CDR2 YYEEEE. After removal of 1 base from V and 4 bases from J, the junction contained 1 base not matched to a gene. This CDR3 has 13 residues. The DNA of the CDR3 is TGTGCCAGCAGCTTGACTAGCGTAGAGACCCAGTACTTC. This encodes CASSLTSVETQYF.

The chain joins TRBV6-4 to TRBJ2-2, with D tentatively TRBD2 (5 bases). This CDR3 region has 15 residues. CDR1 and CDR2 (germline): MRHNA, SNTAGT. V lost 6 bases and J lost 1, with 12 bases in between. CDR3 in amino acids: CASSRTGLNTGELFF. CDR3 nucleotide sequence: TGTGCCAGCAGCCGGACGGGATTGAACACCGGGGAGCTGTTTTTT.

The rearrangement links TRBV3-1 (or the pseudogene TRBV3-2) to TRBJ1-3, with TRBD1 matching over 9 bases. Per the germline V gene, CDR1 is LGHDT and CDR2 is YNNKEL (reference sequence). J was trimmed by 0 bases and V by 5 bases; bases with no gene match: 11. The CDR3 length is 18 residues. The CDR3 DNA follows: TGTGCCAGCAGCTCCGGGACAGGGTACACGAGCTCTGGAAACACCATATATTTT. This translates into CASSSGTGYTSSGNTIYF.

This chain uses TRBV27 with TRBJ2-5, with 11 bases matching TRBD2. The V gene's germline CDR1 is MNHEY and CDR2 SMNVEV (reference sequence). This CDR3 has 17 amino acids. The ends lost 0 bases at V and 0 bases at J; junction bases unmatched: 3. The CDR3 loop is CASSLSGGLADQETQYF. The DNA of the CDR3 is TGTGCCAGCAGTTTATCGGGGGGACTAGCGGACCAAGAGACCCAGTACTTC.

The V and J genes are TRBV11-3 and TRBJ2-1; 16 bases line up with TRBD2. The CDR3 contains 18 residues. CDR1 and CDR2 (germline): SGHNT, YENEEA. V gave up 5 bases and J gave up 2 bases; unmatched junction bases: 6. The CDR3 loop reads CASSTGGTSGRAYNEQFF. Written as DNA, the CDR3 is TGTGCCAGCAGCACGGGGGGGACTAGCGGGAGGGCCTACAATGAGCAGTTCTTC.

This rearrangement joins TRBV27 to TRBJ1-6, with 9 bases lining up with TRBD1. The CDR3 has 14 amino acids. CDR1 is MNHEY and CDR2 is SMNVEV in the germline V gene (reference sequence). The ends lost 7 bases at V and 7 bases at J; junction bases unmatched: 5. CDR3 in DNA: TGTGCCAGCAAACAGGGGGCGAGGAATTCACCCCTCCACTTT. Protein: CASKQGARNSPLHF.

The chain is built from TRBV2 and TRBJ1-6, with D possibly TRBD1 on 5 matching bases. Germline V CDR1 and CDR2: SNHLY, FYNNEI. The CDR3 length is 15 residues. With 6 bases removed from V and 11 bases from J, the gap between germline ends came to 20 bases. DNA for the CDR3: TGTGCCAGCAGCGAACCCAGGCCTTGGGGGGCACCCCTCCACTTT. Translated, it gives CASSEPRPWGAPLHF.

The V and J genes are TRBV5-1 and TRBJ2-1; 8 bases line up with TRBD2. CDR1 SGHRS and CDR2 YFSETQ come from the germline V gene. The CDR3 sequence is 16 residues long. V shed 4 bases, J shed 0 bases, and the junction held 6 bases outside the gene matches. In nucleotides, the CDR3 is TGCGCCAGCAGCAAGACTAGCGAGGGCTCCTACAATGAGCAGTTCTTC. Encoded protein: CASSKTSEGSYNEQFF.

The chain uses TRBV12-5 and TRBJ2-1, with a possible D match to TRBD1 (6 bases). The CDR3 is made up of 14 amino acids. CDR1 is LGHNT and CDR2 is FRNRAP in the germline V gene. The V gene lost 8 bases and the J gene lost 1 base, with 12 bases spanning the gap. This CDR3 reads CASLGGRSYNEQFF. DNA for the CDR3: TGTGCTAGTTTAGGGGGACGGTCCTACAATGAGCAGTTCTTC.

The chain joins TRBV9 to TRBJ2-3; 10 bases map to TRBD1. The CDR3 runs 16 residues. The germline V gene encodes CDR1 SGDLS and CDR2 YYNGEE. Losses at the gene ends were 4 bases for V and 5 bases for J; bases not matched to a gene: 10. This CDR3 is CASSPHAGTGVDTQYF. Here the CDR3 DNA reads TGTGCCAGCAGCCCACATGCCGGGACAGGGGTAGATACGCAGTATTTT.

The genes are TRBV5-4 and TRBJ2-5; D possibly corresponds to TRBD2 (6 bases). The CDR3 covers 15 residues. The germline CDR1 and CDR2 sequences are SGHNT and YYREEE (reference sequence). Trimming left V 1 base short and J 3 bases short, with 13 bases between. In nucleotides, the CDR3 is TGTGCCAGCAGCTTGCCTGGGACTCAGAAAGAGACCCAGTACTTC. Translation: CASSLPGTQKETQYF.